These T cell receptor beta chains were read from a single sample in a study of blood T cell repertoires in COVID-19. Assay: immunoSEQ multiplex PCR; the TCRdb copy retains only in-frame clones and omits some. In the table there are around 110,000 clones, almost 85% of which are singletons. Sequencing input: peripheral blood. Receptors originate from a man between 65 and 80 years old with active or convalescent COVID-19. The CDR3 runs from the conserved cysteine through the conserved F or W. D genes are given only for firm matches. Clone size is given for some rows only: seen once, a few or many times, or a class if the clone is expanded.

j_call,v_call,cdr3_length,clone_size,d_call,cdr3_aa,cdr3_nt
TRBJ1-6,TRBV25-1,15,NA,NA,CASSEPTTFNSPLHF,TGTGCCAGCAGTGAACCCACGACATTCAATTCACCCCTCCACTTT
TRBJ2-3,TRBV7-3,16,NA,NA,CASSLTGQRVGDTQYF,TGTGCCAGCAGCTTAACGGGGCAGCGGGTTGGAGATACGCAGTATTTT
TRBJ2-2,TRBV2,15,NA,NA,CASSKQDANTGELFF,TGTGCCAGCAGCAAACAGGATGCGAACACCGGGGAGCTGTTTTTT
TRBJ2-3,TRBV27,18,once,TRBD2,CASSLFGGSASPTDTQYF,TGTGCCAGCAGTTTATTTGGCGGGAGTGCAAGCCCCACAGATACGCAGTATTTT
TRBJ1-1,TRBV5-3,14,once,NA,CARSLVPGNTEAFF,TGTGCCAGAAGCTTGGTTCCCGGGAACACTGAAGCTTTCTTT
TRBJ1-2,TRBV7-8,13,NA,NA,CASSDRTVYGYTF,TGTGCCAGCAGCGACCGGACAGTCTATGGCTACACCTTC
TRBJ2-7,TRBV7-2,13,NA,NA,CASSLQARYEQYF,TGTGCCAGCAGCTTACAGGCCAGGTACGAGCAGTACTTC
TRBJ1-2,TRBV30,11,NA,NA,CACKISGGYTF,TGTGCCTGCAAGATAAGCGGTGGCTACACCTTC
TRBJ1-1,TRBV20-1,12,NA,NA,CSASQGNTEAFF,TGCAGTGCTAGTCAGGGGAACACTGAAGCTTTCTTT
TRBJ2-7,TRBV5-4,16,few,TRBD1,CASSLKGRAGGYEQYF,TGTGCCAGCAGCTTGAAGGGACGGGCAGGGGGTTACGAGCAGTACTTC
TRBJ1-2,TRBV2,12,few,NA,CASTRAPGGYTF,TGTGCCAGCACCCGGGCCCCGGGGGGCTACACCTTC
TRBJ1-5,TRBV11-3,16,NA,TRBD1,CASSPRGQGGNQPQHF,TGTGCCAGCAGCCCCAGGGGACAGGGTGGGAATCAGCCCCAGCATTTT
TRBJ2-7,TRBV4-2,15,NA,TRBD2,CASSQEASGSGEQYF,TGTGCCAGCAGCCAAGAGGCTAGCGGGAGTGGGGAGCAGTACTTC
TRBJ2-7,TRBV6-5,16,few,NA,CASSYSNQASAGEQYF,TGTGCCAGCAGTTACTCGAATCAAGCCTCCGCCGGCGAGCAGTACTTC
TRBJ2-1,TRBV9,16,NA,TRBD2,CASSVGGLAGDNEQFF,TGTGCCAGCAGCGTGGGAGGACTAGCGGGAGACAATGAGCAGTTCTTC
TRBJ2-7,TRBV7-9,14,NA,NA,CASSQGATPGEQYF,TGTGCCAGCAGCCAGGGTGCTACCCCTGGGGAGCAGTACTTC
TRBJ2-1,TRBV4-3,16,NA,TRBD2,CASSQERTGGLGEQFF,TGCGCCAGCAGCCAAGAGAGGACGGGGGGGCTCGGTGAGCAGTTCTTC
TRBJ1-5,TRBV5-1,13,once,TRBD1,CASSKGQDQPQHF,TGCGCCAGCAGCAAAGGACAGGATCAGCCCCAGCATTTT
TRBJ1-1,TRBV7-2,14,few,NA,CASSLTDRNTEAFF,TGTGCCAGCAGCTTAACCGACAGGAACACTGAAGCTTTCTTT
TRBJ2-3,TRBV11-3,17,NA,TRBD2,CASSLASGLAGSDTQYF,TGTGCCAGCAGCTTAGCCTCCGGACTAGCGGGATCAGATACGCAGTATTTT
TRBJ1-6,TRBV3-1/TRBV3-2,14,NA,NA,CASSLRVGNSPLHF,TGTGCCAGCAGTCTCAGGGTCGGCAATTCACCCCTCCACTTT
TRBJ2-7,TRBV3-1/TRBV3-2,15,NA,TRBD2,CASSQGSGLASEQYF,TGTGCCAGCAGCCAAGGTTCAGGACTAGCATCCGAGCAGTACTTC
TRBJ1-1,TRBV3-1/TRBV3-2,13,NA,NA,CASSHGQSTEAFF,TGTGCCAGCAGCCACGGACAGAGTACTGAAGCTTTCTTT
TRBJ2-1,TRBV7-9,14,once,NA,CASSFDYYPAMQFF,TGTGCCAGCAGCTTTGATTACTACCCGGCAATGCAGTTCTTC
TRBJ1-4,TRBV6-2/TRBV6-3,14,NA,TRBD1,CASSRQGMNEKLFF,TGTGCCAGCAGCAGACAGGGAATGAATGAAAAACTGTTTTTT
TRBJ2-2,TRBV19,14,NA,NA,CASSMGRRAGELFF,TGTGCCAGTAGTATGGGCAGGCGGGCCGGGGAGCTGTTTTTT
TRBJ2-7,TRBV7-6,14,NA,TRBD2,CASSPPGLGNEQYF,TGTGCCAGCAGCCCCCCGGGACTAGGGAACGAGCAGTACTTC
TRBJ2-1,TRBV11-2,15,once,TRBD2,CASSLLAGGRDEQFF,TGTGCCAGCAGCTTACTAGCGGGGGGGCGCGATGAGCAGTTCTTC
TRBJ2-3,TRBV11-3,16,NA,TRBD2,CASSLPLAGGVDTQYF,TGTGCCAGCAGCTTGCCCCTAGCGGGGGGGGTCGATACGCAGTATTTT
TRBJ2-3,TRBV29-1,13,NA,NA,CSVPWYGVDTQYF,TGCAGCGTGCCGTGGTACGGAGTAGATACGCAGTATTTT
TRBJ2-7,TRBV18,14,NA,NA,CASSPPGEGYEQYF,TGTGCCAGCTCACCACCAGGGGAAGGGTACGAGCAGTACTTC
TRBJ1-1,TRBV7-9,13,NA,NA,CASSLDRGTGAFF,TGTGCCAGCAGCTTAGATCGCGGTACCGGGGCTTTCTTT
TRBJ1-2,TRBV5-6,14,NA,TRBD1,CASSHPGQGDGYTF,TGTGCCAGCAGCCACCCGGGACAGGGGGACGGCTACACCTTC
TRBJ2-3,TRBV5-6,16,NA,TRBD2,CASSFRGLAGLDTQYF,TGTGCCAGCAGCTTTCGCGGACTAGCGGGGTTGGATACGCAGTATTTT
TRBJ1-5,TRBV7-2,15,NA,TRBD1,CASSEGQVWAQPQHF,TGTGCCAGCAGCGAGGGACAGGTTTGGGCTCAGCCCCAGCATTTT
TRBJ1-2,TRBV6-5,14,NA,TRBD1,CATLGDRANDGYTF,TGTGCCACCCTGGGGGACAGGGCAAACGATGGCTACACCTTC
TRBJ2-1,TRBV2,16,NA,TRBD1,CASSGGQGSLYNEQFF,TGTGCCAGCAGTGGTGGACAGGGATCCCTTTACAATGAGCAGTTCTTC